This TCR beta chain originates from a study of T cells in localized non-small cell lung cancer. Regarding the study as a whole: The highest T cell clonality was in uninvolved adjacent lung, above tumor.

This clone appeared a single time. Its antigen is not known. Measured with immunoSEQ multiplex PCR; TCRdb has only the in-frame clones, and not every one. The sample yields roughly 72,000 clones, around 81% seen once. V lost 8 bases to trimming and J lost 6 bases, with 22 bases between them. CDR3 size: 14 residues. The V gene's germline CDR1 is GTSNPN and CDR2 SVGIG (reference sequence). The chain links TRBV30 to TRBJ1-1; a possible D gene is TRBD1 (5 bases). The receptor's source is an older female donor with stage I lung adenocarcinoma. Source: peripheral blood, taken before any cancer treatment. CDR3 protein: CASSFRSWGPEAFF. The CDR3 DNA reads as TGTGCCAGCAGCTTCCGAAGTTGGGGCCCTGAAGCTTTCTTT.